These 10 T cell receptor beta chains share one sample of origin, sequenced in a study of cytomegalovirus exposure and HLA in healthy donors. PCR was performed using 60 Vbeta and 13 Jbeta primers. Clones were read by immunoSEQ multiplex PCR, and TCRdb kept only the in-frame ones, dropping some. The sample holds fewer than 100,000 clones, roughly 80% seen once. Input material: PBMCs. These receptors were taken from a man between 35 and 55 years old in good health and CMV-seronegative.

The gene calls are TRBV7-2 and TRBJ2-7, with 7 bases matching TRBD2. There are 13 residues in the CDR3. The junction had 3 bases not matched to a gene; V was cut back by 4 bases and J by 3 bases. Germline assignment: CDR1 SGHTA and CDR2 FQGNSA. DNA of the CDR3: TGTGCCAGCAGCTCCGGACTAGACTACGAGCAGTACTTC. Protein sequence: CASSSGLDYEQYF.

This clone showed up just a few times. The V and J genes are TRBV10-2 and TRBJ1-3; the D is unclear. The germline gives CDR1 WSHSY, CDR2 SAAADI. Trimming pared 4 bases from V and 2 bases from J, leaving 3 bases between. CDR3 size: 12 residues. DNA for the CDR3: TGCGCCAGCAGTGCAGCTGGAAACACCATATATTTT. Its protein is CASSAAGNTIYF.

This chain's CDR3 is CASSADRRETQYF. The CDR3 DNA follows: TGTGCCAGCAGCGCCGACAGGCGAGAGACCCAGTACTTC. The chain combines TRBV9 with TRBJ2-5, with a tentative D call TRBD1 (6 bases). V shed 3 bases and J shed 4 bases, with 10 bases lying between them. CDR1 is SGDLS and CDR2 is YYNGEE in the germline V gene. The length of the CDR3 is 13 residues.

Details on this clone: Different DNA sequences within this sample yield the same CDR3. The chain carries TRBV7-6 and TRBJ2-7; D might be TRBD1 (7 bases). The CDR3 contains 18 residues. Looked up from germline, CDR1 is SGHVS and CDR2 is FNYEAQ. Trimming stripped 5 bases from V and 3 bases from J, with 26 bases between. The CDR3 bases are TGTGCCAGCAGCCCGGGGGACAGAGGATCGTCACCCTTCTACGAGCAGTACTTC. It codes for CASSPGDRGSSPFYEQYF.

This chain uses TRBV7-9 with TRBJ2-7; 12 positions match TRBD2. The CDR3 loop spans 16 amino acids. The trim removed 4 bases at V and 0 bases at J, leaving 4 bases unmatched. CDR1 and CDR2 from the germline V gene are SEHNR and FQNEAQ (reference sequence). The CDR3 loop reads CASSWGLAGRSYEQYF. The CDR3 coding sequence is TGTGCCAGCAGCTGGGGACTAGCGGGCCGCTCCTACGAGCAGTACTTC.

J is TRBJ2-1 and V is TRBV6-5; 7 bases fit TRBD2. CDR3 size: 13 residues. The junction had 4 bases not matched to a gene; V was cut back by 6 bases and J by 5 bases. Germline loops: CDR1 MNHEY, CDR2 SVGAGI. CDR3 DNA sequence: TGTGCCAGCAGGCGGGGGTTGGACAATGAGCAGTTCTTC. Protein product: CASRRGLDNEQFF.

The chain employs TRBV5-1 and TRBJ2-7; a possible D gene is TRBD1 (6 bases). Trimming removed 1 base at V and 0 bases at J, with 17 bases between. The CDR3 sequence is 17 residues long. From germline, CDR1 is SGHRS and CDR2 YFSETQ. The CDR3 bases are TGCGCCAGCAGCTTGTTGGGGGCAAAGCACCGCTCCTACGAGCAGTACTTC. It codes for CASSLLGAKHRSYEQYF.

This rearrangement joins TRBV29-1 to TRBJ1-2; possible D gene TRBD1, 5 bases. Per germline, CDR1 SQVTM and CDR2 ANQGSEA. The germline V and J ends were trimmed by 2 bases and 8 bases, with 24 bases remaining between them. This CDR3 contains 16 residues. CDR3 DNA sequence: TGCAGCGTTGAACCCGGGCCCCCCGGGGGGAGTGTCGGCTACACCTTC. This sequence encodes CSVEPGPPGGSVGYTF.

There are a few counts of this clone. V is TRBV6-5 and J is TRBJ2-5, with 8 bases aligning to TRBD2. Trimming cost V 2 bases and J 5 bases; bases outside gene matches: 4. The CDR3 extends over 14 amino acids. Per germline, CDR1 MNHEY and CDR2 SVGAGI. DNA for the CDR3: TGTGCCAGCAGTTACGAAGCGGGAGTGGAGACCCAGTACTTC. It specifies CASSYEAGVETQYF.

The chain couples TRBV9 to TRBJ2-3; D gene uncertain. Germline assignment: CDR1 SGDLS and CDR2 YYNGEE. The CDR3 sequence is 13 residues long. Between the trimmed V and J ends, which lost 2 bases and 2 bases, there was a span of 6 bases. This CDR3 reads CASSVEPTDTQYF. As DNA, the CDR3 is TGTGCCAGCAGCGTTGAGCCCACAGATACGCAGTATTTT.